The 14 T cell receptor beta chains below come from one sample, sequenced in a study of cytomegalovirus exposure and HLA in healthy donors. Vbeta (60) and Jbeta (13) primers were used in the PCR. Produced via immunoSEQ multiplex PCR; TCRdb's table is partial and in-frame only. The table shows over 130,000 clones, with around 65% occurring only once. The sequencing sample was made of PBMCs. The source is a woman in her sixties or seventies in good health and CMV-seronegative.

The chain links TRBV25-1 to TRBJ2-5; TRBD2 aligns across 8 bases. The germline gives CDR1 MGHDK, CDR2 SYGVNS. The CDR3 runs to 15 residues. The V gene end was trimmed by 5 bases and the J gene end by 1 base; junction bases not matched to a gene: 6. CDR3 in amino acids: CASSPLAAFQETQYF. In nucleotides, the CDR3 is TGTGCCAGCAGTCCACTAGCGGCCTTCCAAGAGACCCAGTACTTC.

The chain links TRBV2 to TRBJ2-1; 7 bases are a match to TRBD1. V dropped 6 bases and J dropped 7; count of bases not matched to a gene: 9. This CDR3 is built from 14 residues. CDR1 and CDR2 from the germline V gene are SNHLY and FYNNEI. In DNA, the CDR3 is TGTGCCAGCAGCTGGGACAGAGTTTCGAATGAGCAGTTCTTC. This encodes CASSWDRVSNEQFF. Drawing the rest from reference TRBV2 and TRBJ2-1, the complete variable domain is EPEVTQTPSHQVTQMGQEVILRCVPISNHLYFYWYRQILGQKVEFLVSFYNNEISEKSEIFDDQFSVERPDGSNFTLKIRSTKLEDSAMYFCASSWDRVSNEQFFGPGTRLTVL.

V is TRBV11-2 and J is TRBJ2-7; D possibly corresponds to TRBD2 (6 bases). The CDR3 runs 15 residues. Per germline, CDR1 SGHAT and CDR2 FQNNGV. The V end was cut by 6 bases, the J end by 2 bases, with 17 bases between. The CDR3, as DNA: TGTGCCAGCAGTCCCCGGCAGCGGGTAACCTACGAGCAGTACTTC. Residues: CASSPRQRVTYEQYF.

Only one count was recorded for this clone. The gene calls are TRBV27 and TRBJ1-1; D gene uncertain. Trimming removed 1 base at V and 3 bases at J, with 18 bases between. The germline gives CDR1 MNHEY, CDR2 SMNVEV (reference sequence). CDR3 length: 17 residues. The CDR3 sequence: CASSLFGYPQVDTEAFF. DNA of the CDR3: TGTGCCAGCAGTTTATTTGGCTATCCCCAGGTGGACACTGAAGCTTTCTTT.

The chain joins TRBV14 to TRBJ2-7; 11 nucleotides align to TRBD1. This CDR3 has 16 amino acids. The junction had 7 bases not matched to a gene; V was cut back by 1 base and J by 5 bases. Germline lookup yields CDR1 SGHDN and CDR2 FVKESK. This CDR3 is CASSQGVGQGGNEQYF. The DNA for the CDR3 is TGTGCCAGCAGCCAAGGAGTGGGACAGGGGGGCAACGAGCAGTACTTC.

The CDR3 loop is CASSPFKLGQDTQYF. The CDR3 region has the DNA TGTGCCAGCAGTCCCTTTAAACTGGGCCAAGATACGCAGTATTTT. The chain links TRBV27 to TRBJ2-3; D unresolved. Per the germline V gene, CDR1 is MNHEY and CDR2 is SMNVEV (reference sequence). Trimming left V 5 bases short and J 5 bases short, with 17 bases between. The CDR3 is 15 residues long.

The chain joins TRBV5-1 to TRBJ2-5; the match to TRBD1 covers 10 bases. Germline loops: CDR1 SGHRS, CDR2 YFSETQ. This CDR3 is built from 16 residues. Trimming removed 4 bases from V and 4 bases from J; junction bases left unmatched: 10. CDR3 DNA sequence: TGCGCCAGCAGCATATCGACAGGGGGCGCGGGAGAGACCCAGTACTTC. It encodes CASSISTGGAGETQYF.

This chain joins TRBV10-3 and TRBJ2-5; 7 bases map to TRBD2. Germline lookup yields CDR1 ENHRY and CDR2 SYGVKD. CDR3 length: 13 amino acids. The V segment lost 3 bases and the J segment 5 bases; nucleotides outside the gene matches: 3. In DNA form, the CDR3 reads TGTGCCATCAGTGATGGAGCGGGGGAGACCCAGTACTTC. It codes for CAISDGAGETQYF.

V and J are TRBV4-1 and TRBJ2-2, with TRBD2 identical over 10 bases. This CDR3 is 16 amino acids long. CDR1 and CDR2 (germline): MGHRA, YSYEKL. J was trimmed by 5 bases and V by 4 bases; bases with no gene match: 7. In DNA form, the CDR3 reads TGCGCCAGCAGCCCGTGGACTAGCGGACTGACCGGGGAGCTGTTTTTT. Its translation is CASSPWTSGLTGELFF.

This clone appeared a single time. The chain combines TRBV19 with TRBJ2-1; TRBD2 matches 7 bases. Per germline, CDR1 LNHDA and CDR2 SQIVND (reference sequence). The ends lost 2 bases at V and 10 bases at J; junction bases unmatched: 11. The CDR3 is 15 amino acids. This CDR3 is CASSIPAGTWGEQFF. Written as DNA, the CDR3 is TGTGCCAGTAGTATACCAGCGGGGACTTGGGGGGAGCAGTTCTTC.

The CDR3 DNA reads TGTGCCAGCAGCTCGAGTGGGCTCCGGTCCCAGGAGCAGTACTTC. It specifies CASSSSGLRSQEQYF. The V and J genes are TRBV9 and TRBJ2-7; the D is unclear. V gave up 4 bases and J gave up 7 bases, with 21 bases separating them. The germline V gene has CDR1 SGDLS and CDR2 YYNGEE. The CDR3 spans 15 residues.

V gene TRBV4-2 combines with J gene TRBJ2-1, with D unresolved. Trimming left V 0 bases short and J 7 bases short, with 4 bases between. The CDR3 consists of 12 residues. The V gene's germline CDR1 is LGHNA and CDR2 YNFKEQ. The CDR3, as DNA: TGTGCCAGCAGCCAAGATAGAAATGAGCAGTTCTTC. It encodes CASSQDRNEQFF.

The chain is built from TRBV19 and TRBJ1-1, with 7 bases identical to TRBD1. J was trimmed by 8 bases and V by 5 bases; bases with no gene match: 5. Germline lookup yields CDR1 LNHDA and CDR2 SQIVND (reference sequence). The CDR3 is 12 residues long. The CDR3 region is CASSQGQPEAFF. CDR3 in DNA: TGTGCCAGTAGTCAGGGACAGCCCGAAGCTTTCTTT. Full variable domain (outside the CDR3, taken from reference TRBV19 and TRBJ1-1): DGGITQSPKYLFRKEGQNVTLSCEQNLNHDAMYWYRQDPGQGLRLIYYSQIVNDFQKGDIAEGYSVSREKKESFPLTVTSAQKNPTAFYLCASSQGQPEAFFGQGTRLTVV.

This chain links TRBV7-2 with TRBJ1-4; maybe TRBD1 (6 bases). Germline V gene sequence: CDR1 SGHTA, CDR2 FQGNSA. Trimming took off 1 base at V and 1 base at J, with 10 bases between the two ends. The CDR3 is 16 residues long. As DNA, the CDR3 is TGTGCCAGCAGCTTAGGGAACAGGGTAACTAATGAAAAACTGTTTTTT. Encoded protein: CASSLGNRVTNEKLFF.